Presented here are 2 T cell receptor beta chains from one specimen sequenced in a study of T cell clones after liver transplantation. TCRdb keeps only in-frame clones here, not all; method: immunoSEQ multiplex PCR. This table has about 33,000 clones, about 94% appearing once. Sample: CD8+ T cells from blood, taken 12 months after liver transplant. The receptors stem from a human patient who received a liver transplant. Some of these T cells may belong to the graft donor.

The rearrangement uses TRBV10-2 and TRBJ2-7; 11 bases are a match to TRBD2. V lost 8 bases and J lost 6; bases outside the gene matches: 6. Germline-derived CDR1 and CDR2 are WSHSY and SAAADI. CDR3 size: 13 residues. The CDR3 loop is CASAGTSGPEQYF. The DNA of the CDR3 is TGCGCCAGCGCCGGGACTAGCGGACCCGAGCAGTACTTC.

In this sample, this clone is medium-sized. This chain connects TRBV28 to TRBJ2-2, with TRBD2 identical over 12 bases. The CDR3 totals 21 residues. In germline, CDR1 is MDHEN, CDR2 SYDVKM. Trimming removed 7 bases from V and 5 bases from J; junction bases left unmatched: 23. The CDR3 sequence: CASTAVGWQAGTSGYTGELFF. In DNA, the CDR3 is TGTGCCAGCACCGCCGTAGGGTGGCAGGCCGGGACTAGCGGGTATACCGGGGAGCTGTTTTTT.